The T cell receptor (beta chain) under discussion was sequenced for a study of cytomegalovirus exposure and HLA in healthy donors (dated by TCRdb to about 2017). At the level of the whole study: According to an earlier analysis of a few hundred of the donors, some 170 million T cells yielded 117 million unique TCR beta sequences and 276 Gb of sequence data. Typing coverage varied by locus: about 620-630 donors for A, B, C, DRB1 and DQB1; 500 to 550 for DQA1; more than 600 for DPA1; roughly 450 for DPB1. An early release covering about 600 HLA-typed donors comprised 300 to 350 gigabases of sequencing data and 65 million to 100 million unique TCR sequences. Rather than drawing on any new phenotypic data, the later analysis identified candidate immune exposures from TCR beta sequences and the way those sequences occurred across donors. Donor age, sex, ethnicity and CMV serostatus were collected together with the repertoire data. HLA typing covered class I and class II loci at four-digit resolution. Of the roughly 400 genotyped donors, over 65% fell in the genetic ancestry cluster associated with self-reported Caucasian donors. Among 300 to 500 genotyped donors of the cohort, an average of about 240,000 unique TCR beta nucleotide sequences was sequenced per donor, of which roughly 17% were non-productive. All discovery cohort repertoires had been generated on a single sequencing platform. To study patterns of TCR occurrence, a later analysis re-analyzed previously published TCR beta repertoires from 500 to 850 donors and added high-resolution HLA genotyping. A later genetic analysis used genome-wide SNP genotypes for about 55% of the 666 donors, treating that subset as a discovery cohort. In an earlier analysis of several hundred of the donors, high-throughput TCR beta sequencing was used to judge whether each TCR beta V gene segment behaved as functional or pseudogenic. In addition to the first cohort of around 670 subjects, a separate validation cohort of approximately 130 different subjects was used. The study aimed to test whether signatures of past pathogen exposure could be identified by cataloging public T cell receptors. To predict cytomegalovirus infection status, the study brought together high-throughput TCR immunosequencing, statistical association of individual TCRs with disease status, and machine learning. Using immunosequencing, the study profiled T cell repertoires from about 610 subjects and related those repertoires to cytomegalovirus serostatus. A few DR-DQ haplotypes were handled as single units for association and clustering because linkage in the cohort was strong.

The CDR3 sequence holds 20 residues, the cysteine and phenylalanine included. Of the read, only the CDR3 DNA is kept; its 60 bases are in frame from base 1. Reading the germline V gene (reference sequence) gives CDR1 LNHDA and CDR2 SQIVND. Ends trimmed: V by 1 base, J by 2 bases; bases unmatched to a gene: 17. The paper's findings and limits, for the study overall: While some public TCRs were present in many individuals, most TCR sequences turned up only very rarely across donors. Immune exposure information for the cohort was limited to CMV serostatus. Specific HLA alleles were associated with 15,000 to 20,000 TCR beta sequences at a false discovery rate of 0.05 in a later analysis. In a later genetic analysis, a missense DCLRE1C variant was associated with V-gene and J-gene trimming of TCR beta chains, and the association was replicated in an independent cohort. In a later genetic analysis, fewer N-insertions in productive TCRs were reported among donors in an Asian-associated ancestry cluster than the roughly 640-donor mean. Assigning TCR associations to individual alleles was difficult when HLA alleles, especially DR and DQ, strongly co-occurred. Most CMV-associated TCR beta chains appeared to be HLA-restricted in a later analysis, and the HLA associations seemed to be driven largely by CMV exposure. Linkage disequilibrium might explain the correlated functional status among segregating V segments, but an unknown experimental factor could not be ruled out. A cluster of highly shared sequence variants was judged likely to represent a technical artifact of the sequencing pipeline. A further reported finding was that TCR beta sequences accurately predicted the HLA-A and HLA-B alleles for most subjects in the first cohort. The classifier was reported to diagnose cytomegalovirus status with high specificity and sensitivity in both the original and validation cohorts. According to a later analysis, TCR association rates differed among HLA loci, with DRB1 alleles showing the most associated TCRs and HLA-C alleles showing the fewest. An earlier analysis of some 560 of the donors showed that most TCR beta V segments appeared in productive rearrangements either about 87% or about 30% of the time, which broadly matched IMGT annotations. In a later analysis, HLA-associated TCR beta chains were found to be more clonally expanded and to have lower generation probabilities than equally common non-associated chains. A total of 164 TCR beta chains were listed by the study as associated with cytomegalovirus. Sequencing depth was assumed to be roughly uniform across donors in the presence/absence analyses, though that assumption may not hold. In vitro tests confirmed that a few of the cytomegalovirus-associated TCR beta chains recognize cytomegalovirus antigens. In a later analysis, several top co-occurrence clusters were reported to appear linked to parvovirus B19, influenza, CMV and Epstein-Barr virus. About 17 rarely observed V segments, including chromosome 9 orphons, were excluded from the earlier analysis of several hundred of the donors because counts were too low. According to the authors, the approach could potentially be generalized to other disease states and immunological phenotypes. The cohort was sequenced for TCR beta chains only, and without alpha or paired-chain data the features that could be detected were limited. The 87-base-pair reads could not distinguish some IMGT-functional V segments, including TRBV6-2 and TRBV6-3, so those segments were excluded. Because HLA typing was missing for some donors at each locus, association tests included only the typed subset.

In total, about 650 healthy bone marrow donors made up the cohort. At the time of sampling, all cohort members were nominally healthy, though unrecorded immune exposures were likely present. The donor was CMV seropositive and belonged to the group of 250 to 300 seropositive cohort members. Every donor gave a peripheral blood sample, and the peripheral blood mononuclear cells from that sample were used for TCR beta sequencing. The Qiagen DNeasy Blood Extraction Kit was used to extract genomic DNA from the blood cell samples. Concerning this clone: Its antigen is still unknown. One base away there is no much larger clone; base qualities are not given.

The protocol used for the library was the immunoSEQ multiplex PCR assay. The multiplex PCR relied on a mix of 60 forward primers for TCR Vbeta segments and 13 reverse primers for TCR Jbeta segments. Amplification of the CDR3 region of rearranged TCR beta genes was performed with a multiplex PCR assay on genomic DNA. On the Illumina HiSeq System, the amplified TCR beta libraries were sequenced as 87-base-pair reads. In the original analysis: In a later analysis, roughly 80 million unique TCR beta chains were counted across the roughly 670 repertoires, and about 10 million of these chains were shared by at least two donors. Raw reads were error-corrected and collapsed into unique sequences with a nearest-neighbor algorithm that merged closely related sequences to remove PCR and sequencing errors. CDR3 sequences were aligned to IMGT reference sequences to assign V, D and J gene segments. Each retained sequence needed at least a six-nucleotide match to both a V gene segment and a J gene segment. A rearrangement was called productive if the CDR3 had no stop codons and remained in frame with V and J, and every other rearrangement was called non-productive. CDR3 was defined according to IMGT convention as the region running from the second conserved V-encoded cysteine to the conserved J-encoded phenylalanine. The earlier analysis of 550 to 650 of the donors excluded any sequence lacking an unambiguous match to a single V gene segment. An earlier analysis of a few hundred of the donors classified V segments as functional when productive rearrangements were above 56.7% and as segregating when the standard deviation between donors was above 5%. A statistical classification framework was built to diagnose cytomegalovirus status from the catalog of TCR beta chain sequences. A later analysis assigned V and J genes by comparing TCR nucleotide sequences with IMGT/GENE-DB human TR gene sequences. The TCRdist pipeline was used in a later analysis to assign CDR3 sequences and most-parsimonious VDJ recombination scenarios. A later analysis defined each TCR beta chain by its CDR3 amino acid sequence plus V-gene family, and excluded reads lacking a unique V-gene family. To address suspected cross-contamination and a sequencing artifact, a later analysis removed roughly 580 highly shared, low-generation-probability nucleotide sequences. In a later analysis, a clonal expansion index was calculated for each public chain from normalized within-repertoire ranks of inferred template counts. Generation probabilities in a later analysis came from a VDJ recombination model fitted to out-of-frame rearrangements, and those results were checked against IGoR. Hypergeometric tests were used in a later analysis to score TCR-TCR, TCR-HLA and TCR-CMV co-occurrence, with a repertoire-size bias correction applied to the TCR pairs. False discovery rates were estimated in a later analysis by permuting HLA or CMV assignments 20 times. A later analysis grouped co-occurring TCRs with DBSCAN, adding TCRdist sequence similarity when clustering within HLA-allele-positive subsets. For co-occurrence clustering, repertoires with fewer than 30,000 or more than 120,000 public chains were excluded, along with about five repertoires with anomalous nucleotide sharing. Imported from immuneACCESS, the table was reduced by TCRdb to in-frame sequences with V and J called. These copies leave out some clones; in studies compared against another copy, an unresolved V gene accounts for under half, and the cause of the remainder is not known. V and J calls and clone size follow that table, whereas D and trimming were derived from the DNA. In all, the sample holds fewer than 250,000 clones, and more than 75% of those were seen once. About 6.1% of the sample belongs to the ten largest clones.

Material: PBMCs. This sequence uses TRBV19 and TRBJ2-5, and 9 junctional nucleotides match TRBD1. The TCR sequence derives from a man aged 35 to 55 in good health and CMV-seropositive. The sequenced DNA is TGTGCCAGTAGTATAGCTACGCCGGGACAGGGATCTCCCCGGCAAGAGACCCAGTACTTC. It translates as CASSIATPGQGSPRQETQYF. Reference TRBV19 and TRBJ2-5 proteins supply the regions before and after the CDR3; the full variable domain is: DGGITQSPKYLFRKEGQNVTLSCEQNLNHDAMYWYRQDPGQGLRLIYYSQIVNDFQKGDIAEGYSVSREKKESFPLTVTSAQKNPTAFYLCASSIATPGQGSPRQETQYFGPGTRLLVL.